A single sample gave rise to the 9 T cell receptor beta chains below, sequenced in a study of long-term antiretroviral therapy in people with HIV. The libraries were made with immunoSEQ v3.0 at survey level. Clones were sequenced by immunoSEQ multiplex PCR, and TCRdb holds only the in-frame ones, with some missing. The repertoire holds fewer than 25,000 clones, 70% to 90% seen once, with about 3.5% in the top ten. This sample comprised unsorted PBMCs, obtained 2.6 years after starting antiretroviral therapy. The source of these receptors is a woman in her forties or fifties with HIV.

V is TRBV14 and J is TRBJ2-2; D is undetermined. Germline V CDR1 and CDR2: SGHDN, FVKESK. V lost 4 bases and J 6 bases, leaving 15 bases between the germline ends. The CDR3 sequence is 15 residues long. The CDR3 nucleotides are TGTGCCAGCAGCCCCGGACCCCGGCTCGCCGGGGAGCTGTTTTTT. Translated: CASSPGPRLAGELFF.

The chain recombines TRBV27 with TRBJ2-6, with no clear D. Germline CDR1 MNHEY, CDR2 SMNVEV (reference sequence). The CDR3 totals 15 residues. Trimming pared 5 bases from V and 0 bases from J, leaving 8 bases between. CDR3 sequence (DNA): TGTGCCAGCAGTACATACCACTCTGGGGCCAACGTCCTGACTTTC. Translation: CASSTYHSGANVLTF.

This clone has only one observation. The chain recombines TRBV5-1 with TRBJ2-1, with 9 bases lining up with TRBD1. This CDR3 has 14 residues. Germline CDR1 reads SGHRS; CDR2 reads YFSETQ. J lost 5 bases, V lost 7 bases, and 7 bases had no gene match. The CDR3 is CASSGQGLNNEQFF. In DNA, the CDR3 is TGCGCCAGCTCTGGACAGGGGCTCAACAATGAGCAGTTCTTC.

This rearrangement joins TRBV7-2 to TRBJ2-7, with D possibly matching TRBD1 (6 bases). Germline V gene data show CDR1 as SGHTA and CDR2 as FQGNSA. The CDR3 extends over 13 amino acids. Deletions cut 1 base from V and 12 bases from J, with 16 bases between. CDR3 protein: CASSLVMEQGRYF. CDR3 bases: TGTGCCAGCAGCTTAGTAATGGAACAGGGTCGGTACTTC.

The rearrangement links TRBV6-4 to TRBJ1-2; D possibly corresponds to TRBD1 (6 bases). Germline lookup yields CDR1 MRHNA and CDR2 SNTAGT. The V gene lost 7 bases and the J gene lost 3 bases, with 18 bases spanning the gap. This CDR3 contains 15 residues. The CDR3 sequence is CASKMRDTLDYGYTF. For the CDR3, the DNA is TGTGCCAGCAAAATGAGGGACACTTTGGACTATGGCTACACCTTC.

This chain uses TRBV7-9 with TRBJ1-1, with D unclear. Per the germline V gene, CDR1 is SEHNR and CDR2 is FQNEAQ (reference sequence). This CDR3 spans 14 amino acids. Trimming took off 5 bases at V and 5 bases at J, with 15 bases between the two ends. CDR3 nucleotides: TGTGCCAGCAGCCCTGGGAGCCGGTGGACTGAAGCTTTCTTT. This translates into CASSPGSRWTEAFF. Complete variable domain (other parts from reference TRBV7-9 and TRBJ1-1): DTGVSQNPRHKITKRGQNVTFRCDPISEHNRLYWYRQTLGQGPEFLTYFQNEAQLEKSRLLSDRFSAERPKGSFSTLEIQRTEQGDSAMYLCASSPGSRWTEAFFGQGTRLTVV.

The chain joins TRBV5-1 to TRBJ2-2, with TRBD2 matching over 8 bases. This CDR3 region has 16 residues. Germline V gene sequence: CDR1 SGHRS, CDR2 YFSETQ. V lost 4 bases to trimming and J lost 4 bases; unmatched junction nucleotides: 9. This CDR3 is CASSPGGGASTGELFF. CDR3 nucleotide sequence: TGCGCCAGCAGCCCCGGGGGGGGCGCGAGCACCGGGGAGCTGTTTTTT. The full variable domain, with the rest looked up from reference TRBV5-1 and TRBJ2-2, is KAGVTQTPRYLIKTRGQQVTLSCSPISGHRSVSWYQQTPGQGLQFLFEYFSETQRNKGNFPGRFSGRQFSNSRSEMNVSTLELGDSALYLCASSPGGGASTGELFFGEGSRLTVL.

This clone was observed a single time. The genes are TRBV29-1 and TRBJ1-2; 8 bases are shared with TRBD1. J lost 0 bases, V lost 6 bases, and 9 bases had no gene match. The CDR3 length is 15 residues. The germline V gene encodes CDR1 SQVTM and CDR2 ANQGSEA. CDR3 loop: CSVDTGGLANYGYTF. Here the CDR3 DNA reads TGCAGCGTCGACACAGGGGGATTAGCTAACTATGGCTACACCTTC.

The J gene is TRBJ2-7, the V gene TRBV28; D is possibly TRBD1 (6 bases). V lost 6 bases and J 4 bases, leaving 16 bases between the germline ends. Germline V lookup: CDR1 MDHEN, CDR2 SYDVKM. The CDR3 is 14 amino acids. The CDR3: CASSRRQAEYEQYF. In DNA, the CDR3 is TGTGCCAGCAGCCGAAGACAGGCCGAATACGAGCAGTACTTC.